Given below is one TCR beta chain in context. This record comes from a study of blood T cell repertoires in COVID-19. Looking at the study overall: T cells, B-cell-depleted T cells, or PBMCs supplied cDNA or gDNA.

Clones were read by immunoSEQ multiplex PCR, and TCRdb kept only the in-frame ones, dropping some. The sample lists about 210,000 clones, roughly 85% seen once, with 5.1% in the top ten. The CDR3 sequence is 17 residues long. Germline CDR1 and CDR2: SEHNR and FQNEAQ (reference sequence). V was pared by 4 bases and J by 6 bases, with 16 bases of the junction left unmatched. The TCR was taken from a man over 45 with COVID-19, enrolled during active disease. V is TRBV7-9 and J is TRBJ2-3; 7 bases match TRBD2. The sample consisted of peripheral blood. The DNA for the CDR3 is TGTGCCAGCAGCTCAAAGCGGGACTATACACAAGCTGATACGCAGTATTTT. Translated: CASSSKRDYTQADTQYF.